This is a list of T cell receptor beta chains from one sample in a study of blood T cell repertoires in COVID-19. Clones were sequenced by immunoSEQ multiplex PCR, and TCRdb holds only the in-frame ones, with some missing. The sample has around 280,000 clones, approximately 80% seen once; the top ten hold less than 4.5%. Sequenced sample: peripheral blood. Receptor source: a woman aged 45-59 years with active or convalescent COVID-19. Each CDR3 is given with its conserved first and last residue. The D gene is left open where the match is weak. Clone size is not always given. Where it is, it says once, few, many or a class for expanded clones.

D gene	clone size	J gene	V gene	CDR3 protein	CDR3 DNA
TRBD1	.	TRBJ1-1	TRBV19	CASRRTGGENTEAFF	TGTGCCAGTAGGAGGACAGGGGGCGAGAACACTGAAGCTTTCTTT
.	once	TRBJ2-7	TRBV30	CAWSVGEPNEQYF	TGTGCCTGGAGTGTTGGGGAGCCTAACGAGCAGTACTTC
TRBD1	.	TRBJ2-7	TRBV2	CASSAGQGSPYEQYF	TGTGCCAGCAGCGCGGGACAGGGGAGCCCCTACGAGCAGTACTTC
.	.	TRBJ1-2	TRBV6-5	CASSLSGLGGYTF	TGTGCCAGCAGTTTGTCAGGGCTCGGTGGCTACACCTTC
TRBD2	.	TRBJ2-1	TRBV5-1	CASSLASGSLNEQFF	TGCGCCAGCAGCTTGGCTAGCGGGAGCCTTAATGAGCAGTTCTTC
TRBD2	.	TRBJ2-2	TRBV5-4	CASSLSGRGAGELFF	TGTGCCAGCAGCCTTAGCGGGAGGGGGGCCGGGGAGCTGTTTTTT
.	.	TRBJ1-1	TRBV9	CASSRGGANTEAFF	TGTGCCAGCAGCCGAGGGGGGGCGAACACTGAAGCTTTCTTT
.	few	TRBJ1-1	TRBV4-2	CASSQERGHTEAFF	TGTGCCAGCAGCCAAGAGCGGGGGCACACTGAAGCTTTCTTT
TRBD2	.	TRBJ2-3	TRBV5-4	CASSLAPGLAGALSTDTQYF	TGTGCCAGCAGCTTGGCTCCGGGACTAGCGGGAGCGCTGAGCACAGATACGCAGTATTTT
TRBD1	few	TRBJ1-1	TRBV28	CASSLPGGNTEAFF	TGTGCCAGCAGTTTACCAGGGGGGAACACTGAAGCTTTCTTT
.	.	TRBJ1-2	TRBV3-1/TRBV3-2	CASSQGRGGQIGYTF	TGTGCCAGCAGCCAAGGCCGGGGGGGCCAGATTGGCTACACCTTC
.	.	TRBJ2-4	TRBV5-4	CASSDPGVAKNIQYF	TGTGCCAGCAGCGACCCCGGGGTGGCCAAAAACATTCAGTACTTC
TRBD2	.	TRBJ2-7	TRBV7-2	CASSLIAGFSYEQYF	TGTGCCAGCAGCTTGATAGCGGGTTTCTCCTACGAGCAGTACTTC
TRBD1	.	TRBJ2-2	TRBV7-9	CASSFWTGGGGELFF	TGTGCCAGCAGCTTTTGGACAGGCGGCGGCGGGGAGCTGTTTTTT
TRBD2	once	TRBJ2-2	TRBV2	CASSGAGGPIGELFF	TGTGCCAGCAGTGGAGCGGGAGGGCCTATCGGGGAGCTGTTTTTT
.	.	TRBJ2-6	TRBV5-4	CASLRGGPTGANVLTF	TGTGCCAGCCTTCGCGGAGGGCCAACGGGGGCCAACGTCCTGACTTTC
TRBD1	.	TRBJ1-2	TRBV5-6	CASSLVTLGQGWGYTF	TGTGCCAGCAGCTTGGTAACACTCGGACAGGGTTGGGGCTACACCTTC
.	.	TRBJ1-5	TRBV19	CASSSGLIQPQHF	TGTGCCAGTAGCTCGGGACTGATCCAGCCCCAGCATTTT
TRBD1	.	TRBJ1-1	TRBV6-1	CASSERGGNEAFF	TGTGCCAGCAGTGAAAGAGGGGGCAATGAAGCTTTCTTT
TRBD1	.	TRBJ1-3	TRBV5-1	CASSYSINTGGTGNTIYF	TGCGCCAGCAGTTATTCTATTAATACAGGGGGCACTGGAAACACCATATATTTT
.	.	TRBJ1-1	TRBV2	CASSDGVRGQAFF	TGTGCCAGCAGTGACGGAGTTCGGGGTCAAGCTTTCTTT
TRBD2	.	TRBJ2-1	TRBV18	CASSPPGSSGGTGDEQFF	TGTGCCAGCTCACCACCGGGCTCTAGCGGGGGGACCGGGGATGAGCAGTTCTTC
.	.	TRBJ1-1	TRBV30	CAWVRGRGTEAFF	TGTGCCTGGGTCCGCGGCCGGGGGACTGAAGCTTTCTTT